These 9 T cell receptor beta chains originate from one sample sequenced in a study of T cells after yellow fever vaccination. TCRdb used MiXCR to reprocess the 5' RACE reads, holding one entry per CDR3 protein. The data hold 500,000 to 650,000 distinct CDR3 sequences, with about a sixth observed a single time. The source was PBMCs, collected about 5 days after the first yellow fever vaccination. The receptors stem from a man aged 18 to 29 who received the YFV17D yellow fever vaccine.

CDR3 DNA sequence: TGTGCCAGCAGCTTAAGCCGGCAAGATACGCAGTATTTT. Its protein product is CASSLSRQDTQYF. The chain couples TRBV7-2 to TRBJ2-3; D is undetermined. This CDR3 contains 13 residues. V shed 2 bases and J shed 5 bases, with 8 bases lying between them. Germline-derived CDR1 and CDR2 are SGHTA and FQGNSA. The whole variable domain, filled in from reference TRBV7-2 and TRBJ2-3, reads GAGVSQSPSNKVTEKGKDVELRCDPISGHTALYWYRQSLGQGLEFLIYFQGNSAPDKSGLPSDRFSAERTGGSVSTLTIQRTQQEDSAVYLCASSLSRQDTQYFGPGTRLTVL.

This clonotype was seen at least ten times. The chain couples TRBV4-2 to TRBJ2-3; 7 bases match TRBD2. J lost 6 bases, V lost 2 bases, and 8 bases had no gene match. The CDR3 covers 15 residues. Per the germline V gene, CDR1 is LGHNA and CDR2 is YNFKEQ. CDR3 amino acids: CASSQRSGVPDTQYF. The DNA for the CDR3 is TGTGCCAGCAGCCAAAGGAGCGGGGTCCCTGATACGCAGTATTTT.

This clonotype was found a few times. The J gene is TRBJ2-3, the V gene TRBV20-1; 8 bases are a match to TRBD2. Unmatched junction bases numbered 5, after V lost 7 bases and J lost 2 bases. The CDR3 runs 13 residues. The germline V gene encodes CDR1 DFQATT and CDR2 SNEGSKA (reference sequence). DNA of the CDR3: TGCAGTGTGGCGGGGGGATTCACAGATACGCAGTATTTT. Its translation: CSVAGGFTDTQYF.

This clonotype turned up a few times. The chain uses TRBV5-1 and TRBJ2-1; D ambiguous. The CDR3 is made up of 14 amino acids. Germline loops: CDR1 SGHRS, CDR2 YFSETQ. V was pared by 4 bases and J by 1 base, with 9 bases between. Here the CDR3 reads CASSRRHSYNEQFF. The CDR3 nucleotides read TGCGCCAGCAGCAGGAGACATTCCTACAATGAGCAGTTCTTC.

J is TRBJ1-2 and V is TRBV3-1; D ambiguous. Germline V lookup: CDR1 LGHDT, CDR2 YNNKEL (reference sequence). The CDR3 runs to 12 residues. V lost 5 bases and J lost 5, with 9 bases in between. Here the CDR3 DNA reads TGTGCCAGCAGCACAACCGGGTATGGCTACACCTTC. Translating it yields CASSTTGYGYTF.

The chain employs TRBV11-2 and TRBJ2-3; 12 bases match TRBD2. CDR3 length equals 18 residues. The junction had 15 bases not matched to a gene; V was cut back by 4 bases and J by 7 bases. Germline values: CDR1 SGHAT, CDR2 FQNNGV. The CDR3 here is CASSSAETSGGTRYTQYF. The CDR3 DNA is TGTGCCAGCAGCTCCGCCGAAACTAGCGGGGGGACCAGGTATACGCAGTATTTT.

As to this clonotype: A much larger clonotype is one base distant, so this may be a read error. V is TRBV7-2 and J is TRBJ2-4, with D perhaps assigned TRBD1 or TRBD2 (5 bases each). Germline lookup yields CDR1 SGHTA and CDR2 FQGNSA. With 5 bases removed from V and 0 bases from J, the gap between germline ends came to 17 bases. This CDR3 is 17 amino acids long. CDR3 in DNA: TGTGCCAGCAGCCGGGGCGGAGTACAACCAGCCAAAAACATTCAGTACTTC. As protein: CASSRGGVQPAKNIQYF.

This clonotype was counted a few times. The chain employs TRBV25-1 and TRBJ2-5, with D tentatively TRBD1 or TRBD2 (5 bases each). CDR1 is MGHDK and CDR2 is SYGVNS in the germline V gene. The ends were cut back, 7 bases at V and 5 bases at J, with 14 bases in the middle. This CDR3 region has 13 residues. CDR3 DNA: TGTGCCAGCACCGATGGGGGTTCGGAGACCCAGTACTTC. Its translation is CASTDGGSETQYF.

The CDR3 loop is CSAELLTTTDTQYF. The CDR3 nucleotides are TGCAGTGCCGAGTTACTGACAACCACAGATACGCAGTATTTT. The chain links TRBV20-1 to TRBJ2-3; no reliable D call. This CDR3 spans 14 amino acids. V was cut by 6 bases and J by 2 bases, with 15 bases left in between. Germline V gene sequence: CDR1 DFQATT, CDR2 SNEGSKA (reference sequence).